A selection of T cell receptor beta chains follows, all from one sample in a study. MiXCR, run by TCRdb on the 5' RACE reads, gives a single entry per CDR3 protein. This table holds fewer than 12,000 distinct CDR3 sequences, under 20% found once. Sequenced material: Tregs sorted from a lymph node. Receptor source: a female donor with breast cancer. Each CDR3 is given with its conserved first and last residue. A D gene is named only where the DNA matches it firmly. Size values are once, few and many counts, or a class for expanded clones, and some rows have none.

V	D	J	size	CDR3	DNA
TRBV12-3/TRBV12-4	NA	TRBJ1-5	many	CASSSRTRWVRSNQPQHF	TGTGCCAGCAGTTCAAGGACGCGGTGGGTGAGGAGCAATCAGCCCCAGCATTTT
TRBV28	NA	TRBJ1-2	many	CASRRTGQWEKGYTF	TGTGCCAGCAGACGCACAGGGCAATGGGAAAAAGGCTACACCTTC
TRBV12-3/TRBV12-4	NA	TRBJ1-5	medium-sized	CASTPSGPNQPQHF	TGTGCCAGCACCCCTTCGGGACCGAATCAGCCCCAGCATTTT
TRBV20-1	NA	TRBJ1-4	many	CSARGTNEKLFF	TGCAGTGCTAGGGGGACTAATGAAAAACTGTTTTTT
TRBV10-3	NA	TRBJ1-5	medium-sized	CAISESWSQPQHF	TGTGCCATCAGTGAGTCATGGAGTCAGCCCCAGCATTTT
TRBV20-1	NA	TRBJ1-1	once	CSARVGRRNTEAFF	TGCAGTGCTAGAGTGGGCAGGAGGAACACTGAAGCGTTCTTT
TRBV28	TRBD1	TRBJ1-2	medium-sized	CASSTPGQGGYGYTF	TGTGCCAGCAGTACCCCGGGACAGGGAGGGTATGGCTACACCTTC
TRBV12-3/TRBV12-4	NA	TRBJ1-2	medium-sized	CASSDRGYGYTF	TGTGCCAGCAGTGACAGAGGCTATGGCTACACCTTC
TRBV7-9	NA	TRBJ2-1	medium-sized	CASSPDTDNEQFF	TGTGCCAGCAGTCCGGACACGGACAATGAGCAGTTCTTC
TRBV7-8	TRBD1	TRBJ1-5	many	CASSPSGRGGQPQHF	TGTGCCAGCAGCCCGTCGGGCAGGGGGGGACAGCCCCAGCATTTT
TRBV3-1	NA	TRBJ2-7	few	CASRPGRGSEQYF	TGTGCCAGCAGGCCCGGACGGGGGTCCGAGCAGTACTTC
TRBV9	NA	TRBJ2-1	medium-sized	CASSAGAGSSNEQFF	TGTGCCAGCAGCGCAGGCGCCGGGAGTAGCAATGAGCAGTTCTTC
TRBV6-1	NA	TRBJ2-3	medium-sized	CASSQAALPADTQYF	TGTGCCAGCAGTCAGGCCGCCCTCCCGGCAGATACGCAGTATTTT
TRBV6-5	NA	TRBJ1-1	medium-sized	CASSALQGRTEAFF	TGTGCCAGCAGTGCCCTACAGGGTCGAACTGAAGCTTTCTTT
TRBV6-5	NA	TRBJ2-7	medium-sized	CASAKQGGFYEQYF	TGTGCCAGCGCCAAACAGGGAGGGTTCTACGAGCAGTACTTC
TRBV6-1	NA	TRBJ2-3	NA	CASSEALAGSTGTQYF	TGTGCCAGCAGTGAGGCGCTTGCGGGGAGCACAGGTACGCAGTATTTT
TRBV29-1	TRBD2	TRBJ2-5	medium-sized	CSVASGSGTQYF	TGCAGCGTTGCTAGCGGGAGCGGGACCCAGTACTTC
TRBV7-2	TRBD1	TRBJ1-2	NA	CASSLGTGGSYAF	TGTGCCAGCAGCTTAGGGACAGGGGGCAGCTACGCCTTC
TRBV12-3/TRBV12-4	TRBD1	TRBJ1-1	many	CASSPPGQLNTEAFF	TGTGCCAGCAGTCCACCGGGACAGCTGAACACTGAAGCTTTCTTT
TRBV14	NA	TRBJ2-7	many	CASSPLESAYEQYF	TGTGCCAGCAGCCCTCTAGAATCCGCCTACGAGCAGTACTTC
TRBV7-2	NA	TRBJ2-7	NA	CASSLGRGYERYF	TGTGCCAGCAGCTTAGGGAGAGGCTACGAGCGGTACTTC
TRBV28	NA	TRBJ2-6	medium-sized	CASRTLDRFPSGANVLTF	TGTGCCAGCAGAACATTGGACAGATTTCCCTCTGGGGCCAACGTCCTGACTTTC
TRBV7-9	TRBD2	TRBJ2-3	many	CASSSGGSTDTQYF	TGTGCCAGCAGCTCGGGGGGGAGCACAGATACGCAGTATTTT
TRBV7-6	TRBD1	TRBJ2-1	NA	CASSSTRGNEQFF	TGTGCCAGCAGCTCAACCAGGGGGAATGAGCAGTTCTTC
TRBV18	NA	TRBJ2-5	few	CASSPMGIQETQYF	TGTGCCAGCTCCCCAATGGGAATACAAGAGACCCAGTACTTC
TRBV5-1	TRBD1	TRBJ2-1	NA	CASSLAPTGGYNEQFF	TGCGCCAGCAGCTTGGCCCCGACAGGGGGATACAATGAGCAGTTCTTC
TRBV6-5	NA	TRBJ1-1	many	CASSFRGNTEAFF	TGTGCCAGCAGTTTCCGGGGGAACACTGAAGCTTTCTTT
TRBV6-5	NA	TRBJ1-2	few	CASRQQGRYGYTF	TGTGCCAGCCGACAACAGGGCCGGTATGGCTACACCTTC
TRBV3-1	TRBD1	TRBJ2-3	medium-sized	CASSQVVGTGGFDTQYF	TGTGCCAGCAGCCAAGTCGTGGGGACAGGGGGTTTCGATACGCAGTATTTT
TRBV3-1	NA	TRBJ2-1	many	CASSRSLTYNEQFF	TGTGCCAGCAGCCGATCGTTGACCTACAATGAGCAGTTCTTC
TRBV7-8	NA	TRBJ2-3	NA	CASSLAGTQYF	TGTGCCAGCAGCTTAGCAGGTACGCAGTATTTT
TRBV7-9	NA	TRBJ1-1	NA	CASSLPQRDAEALF	TGTGCCAGCAGCCTACCACAGCGTGACGCTGAGGCTCTCTTT